The present entry profiles one T cell receptor beta chain with its context. What it binds is unknown. Time point in this sample: persistent/refractory GD, antithyroid drugs over 5 years with positive TRAb. The TCR library was made from RNA that had been extracted from PBMCs in TRIzol. This entry is derived from a study of regulatory T cells in long-lasting Graves disease. Study context: Those with persistent Graves' disease had received antithyroid drugs for over 5 years with positive TSH receptor antibodies. General study findings and limits: Patients with persistent disease showed a bias toward TRBV28, TRBJ1-2 and TRBJ2-5. Thyroid tissue went unstudied; only peripheral blood was examined. New patients shared roughly 960 public clonotypes, and persistent patients shared more, with under 3,000.

Germline CDR1 and CDR2: SGHRS and YFSETQ. The CDR3 is 17 amino acids. Trimming at V came to 4 bases and at J to 6 bases, leaving 6 bases not matched to a gene. Arm-PCR of CDR3 regions and iRepertoire HTBI primers were used to build TCR beta libraries. TCRdb reanalysed the multiplex PCR reads using MiXCR and keeps one entry per CDR3 protein. This table has around 500,000 distinct CDR3 sequences, 20% to 25% appearing once. The sample was peripheral blood mononuclear cells (PBMCs), taken when the disease was refractory, from a patient treated with antithyroid drugs. The chain couples TRBV5-1 to TRBJ2-2; TRBD2 matches at 16 bases. The receptor's source is a female donor with Graves disease. CDR3 region: CASSVGLAGGPAGELFF. The CDR3 region has the DNA TGCGCCAGCAGCGTGGGACTAGCGGGAGGGCCGGCCGGGGAGCTGTTTTTT.